These 2 T cell receptor beta chains were sequenced from one sample in a study of glioma-infiltrating T cells. The iRepertoire nested amplicon-rescue multiplex PCR amplified TCR alpha and beta CDR3s from RNA. In TCRdb, the multiplex PCR reads were re-called with MiXCR into one record per CDR3 protein. The sample consists of tens of thousands of distinct CDR3 sequences, about 40% of them appearing once. Material for sequencing was glioma tissue, nonneoplastic brain tissue, or PBMCs (not recorded which). All receptors derive from a human donor with low-grade glioma or glioblastoma, undergoing nonglioma brain surgery, or in good health (not recorded which).

On this clonotype itself: Just one base apart from a much larger clone, this may be a read error. This chain connects TRBV14 to TRBJ2-7; a weak D match, TRBD2 (5 bases). Looked up from germline, CDR1 is SGHDN and CDR2 is FVKESK. The ends were cut back, 0 bases at V and 6 bases at J, with 9 bases in the middle. This CDR3 comprises 13 residues. The CDR3, as DNA: TGTGCCAGCAGCCAAGAGAGGGCCGGCGAGCAGTACTTC. Translating gives CASSQERAGEQYF.

Note on this clonotype: This may stem from a read error, because a much larger clone lies one nucleotide away. The chain joins TRBV6-2 or TRBV6-3 to TRBJ1-1; D call uncertain. This CDR3 is built from 14 residues. Looked up from germline, CDR1 is MNHEY and CDR2 is SVGEGT. CDR3 region: CARSYRAGNTEAFF. In DNA, the CDR3 is TGTGCCAGGAGTTACAGAGCAGGGAACACTGAAGCTTTCTTT.